The rows below give T cell receptor beta chains drawn from one sample of a study of cytomegalovirus exposure and HLA in healthy donors. Measured with immunoSEQ multiplex PCR; TCRdb has only the in-frame clones, and not every one. The data hold more than 250,000 clones, with 70% to 90% observed a single time. Sequencing used PBMCs. The receptors originated from a woman younger than 35 in good health and CMV-seronegative. CDR3s leave out the opening cysteine and the closing phenylalanine or tryptophan.

V gene | CDR3 protein
TRBV4-1 | ASSHVGVNGYT
TRBV9 | ASSVVGGLAEQETQY
TRBV9 | ASSVSGRGPYNEQF
TRBV2 | ASQKDSENQPQH
TRBV2 | ASSEGWEGWNTGELF
TRBV14 | ASSPIQGGAETQY
TRBV6-5 | ASNVRPHLGETQY
TRBV6-4 | ASRTGYGYT
TRBV30 | AWSKTSAEIYEQY
TRBV2 | ASSEIPYEQY
TRBV27 | ASSDLLAGATDTQY
TRBV28 | ASSLTRGEQF
TRBV27 | ASSVGGGAVGYEQF
TRBV7-2 | ASRRGAGDEKLF
TRBV7-9 | ASSLDSVQPQH
TRBV2 | ASLERRGTYEQY
TRBV11-2 | ASSLGDRTQPQH
TRBV9 | ASSVSPGSGKGLF
TRBV5-8 | ASSPGTVATDTQY
TRBV4-1 | ASSPLAGGAYEQF
TRBV6-6 | ASSYSYNVRAEAF
TRBV27 | ASRLQASGANVLT
TRBV5-5 | ASSFAALLGTEAF
TRBV27 | ASSLIGGPPYEQY
TRBV19 | ASSIYGQRVSQH